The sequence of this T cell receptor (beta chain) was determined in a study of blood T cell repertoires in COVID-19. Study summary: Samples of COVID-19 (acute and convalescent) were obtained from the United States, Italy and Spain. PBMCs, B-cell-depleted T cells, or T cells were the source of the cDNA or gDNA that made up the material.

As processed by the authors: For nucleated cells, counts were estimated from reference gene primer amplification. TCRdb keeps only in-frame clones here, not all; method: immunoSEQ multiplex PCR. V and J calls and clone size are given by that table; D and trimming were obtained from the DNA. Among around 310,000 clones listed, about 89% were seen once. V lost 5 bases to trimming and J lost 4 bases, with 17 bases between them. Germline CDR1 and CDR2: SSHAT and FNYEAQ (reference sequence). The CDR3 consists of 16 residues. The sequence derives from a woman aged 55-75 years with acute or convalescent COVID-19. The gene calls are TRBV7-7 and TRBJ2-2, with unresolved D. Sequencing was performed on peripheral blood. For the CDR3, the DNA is TGTGCCAGCAGCCCGTCTGGGCTGGGCGTCACCGGGGAGCTGTTTTTT. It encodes CASSPSGLGVTGELFF.